Below, one TCR beta chain is given with its context. As yet, its antigen is unknown. The data belong to a study of cytomegalovirus exposure and HLA in healthy donors. With 4 bases clipped from V and 3 bases from J, the junction kept 8 bases outside the gene matches. Germline assignment: CDR1 SEHNR and CDR2 FQNEAQ (reference sequence). This CDR3 region has 15 residues. Regarding the study as a whole: Reports described diagnosis of cytomegalovirus status by the classifier as highly specific and sensitive.

Researchers ran the PCR with 60 Vbeta and 13 Jbeta primers. Clones were read by immunoSEQ multiplex PCR, and TCRdb kept only the in-frame ones, dropping some. The sample comprises around 170,000 clones, around 80% of which are singletons, and 5.7% rests with the top ten. Sequences were obtained from PBMCs. The chain recombines TRBV7-9 with TRBJ2-7; 8 bases align to TRBD1. The sequence was collected from a man in his forties in good health and CMV-seronegative. CDR3 DNA sequence: TGTGCCAGCAGCTCAACGGACAGGGACATCTACGAGCAGTACTTC. Its protein is CASSSTDRDIYEQYF.